This passage covers 15 T cell receptor beta chains from one sample sequenced in a study of T-cell memory formation after mild COVID-19. TCRdb analysed the 5' RACE reads with MiXCR anew, one entry per CDR3 protein. The repertoire includes roughly 620,000 distinct CDR3 sequences, roughly 17% of them detected once, and 12% sits in the top ten. The sequenced sample consisted of PBMCs or a T cell subset sorted from them (not recorded which). The receptors originated from an adult woman who had mild COVID-19 (a few samples of this study predate the infection). Cell type and time point are not known.

In its sample, this clonotype was seen a few times. V is TRBV18 and J is TRBJ2-7, with 7 bases identical to TRBD1. The ends lost 3 bases at V and 0 bases at J; junction bases unmatched: 5. Per germline, CDR1 KGHSH and CDR2 LQKENI. The CDR3 is 15 residues long. The chain's CDR3 is CASSPKTGSSYEQYF. In DNA, the CDR3 is TGTGCCAGCTCACCGAAGACAGGGAGCTCCTACGAGCAGTACTTC.

V is TRBV12-3 or TRBV12-4 and J is TRBJ2-3; D gene uncertain. The CDR3 totals 11 residues. V was cut by 5 bases and J by 8 bases, with 8 bases left in between. The CDR3 protein is CASSRPGTQYF. As DNA, the CDR3 is TGTGCCAGCAGTCGGCCGGGTACGCAGTATTTT.

This clonotype was counted ten times or more. The chain is built from TRBV10-3 and TRBJ1-2; D remains unclear. From germline, CDR1 is ENHRY and CDR2 SYGVKD. There are 16 residues in the CDR3. The V and J ends lost 3 bases and 3 bases respectively, with 17 bases between them. In DNA form, the CDR3 reads TGTGCCATCAGTGACGCCGGACTCGCGAACCACTATGGCTACACCTTC. This gives the protein CAISDAGLANHYGYTF.

The chain is built from TRBV15 and TRBJ2-7; tentatively, D is TRBD1 (6 bases). Germline V lookup: CDR1 LNHNV, CDR2 YYDKDF (reference sequence). The CDR3 runs to 14 residues. The V end was cut by 0 bases, the J end by 3 bases, with 9 bases between. The CDR3 loop reads CATSRDRTVYEQYF. CDR3 coding DNA: TGTGCCACCAGCAGAGATCGGACAGTCTACGAGCAGTACTTC. The complete variable domain, with remaining parts taken from reference TRBV15 and TRBJ2-7, reads DAMVIQNPRYQVTQFGKPVTLSCSQTLNHNVMYWYQQKSSQAPKLLFHYYDKDFNNEADTPDNFQSRRPNTSFCFLDIRSPGLGDTAMYLCATSRDRTVYEQYFGPGTRLTVT.

This chain uses TRBV20-1 with TRBJ2-7, with D possibly matching TRBD2 (6 bases). This CDR3 contains 17 residues. CDR1 and CDR2 from the germline V gene are DFQATT and SNEGSKA (reference sequence). V was clipped by 5 bases and J by 0 bases, with 23 bases between them. CDR3 nucleotides: TGCAGTGCTGAGGGGAGGCCTGAGGGCGGGTTCTCCTACGAGCAGTACTTC. Translating gives CSAEGRPEGGFSYEQYF.

The J gene is TRBJ1-1, the V gene TRBV20-1; 8 nucleotides match TRBD1. Per germline, CDR1 DFQATT and CDR2 SNEGSKA (reference sequence). The V segment lost 2 bases and the J segment 6 bases; nucleotides outside the gene matches: 23. The CDR3 spans 19 residues. CDR3 nucleotides: TGCAGTGCTAGATGGGTCACAGGGGGGTCTTTCCGAACACTCGCTGAAGCTTTCTTT. Its protein is CSARWVTGGSFRTLAEAFF.

The chain couples TRBV27 to TRBJ2-7, with D perhaps TRBD2 (5 bases). V was cut by 6 bases and J by 1 base, with 10 bases left in between. The germline CDR1 and CDR2 sequences are MNHEY and SMNVEV (reference sequence). The CDR3 is 13 amino acids. CDR3 DNA: TGTGCCAGCAGCACTAGTTATTCCTACGAGCAGTACTTC. Protein product: CASSTSYSYEQYF.

At least ten counts were recorded for this clonotype. This rearrangement joins TRBV7-6 to TRBJ2-2, with D perhaps TRBD2 (5 bases). Germline CDR1 is SGHVS and CDR2 is FNYEAQ. Trimming shortened V by 1 base and J by 5 bases, and 5 bases separated the two germline ends. This CDR3 comprises 13 residues. CDR3 residues: CASSLVATGELFF. The CDR3 DNA reads TGTGCCAGCAGCTTAGTAGCGACCGGGGAGCTGTTTTTT. The full variable domain, completed using reference TRBV7-6 and TRBJ2-2, is GAGVSQSPRYKVTKRGQDVALRCDPISGHVSLYWYRQALGQGPEFLTYFNYEAQQDKSGLPNDRFSAERPEGSISTLTIQRTEQRDSAMYRCASSLVATGELFFGEGSRLTVL.

The rearrangement joins TRBV6-2 or TRBV6-3 to TRBJ1-2; 7 bases fit TRBD1. Germline V gene lookup returns CDR1 MNHEY and CDR2 SVGEGT. The CDR3 totals 14 residues. J was trimmed by 4 bases and V by 6 bases; bases with no gene match: 8. In DNA form, the CDR3 reads TGTGCCAGCAGCCGGACAGGCCCCCCCTATGGCTACACCTTC. As protein: CASSRTGPPYGYTF.

The chain links TRBV2 to TRBJ2-7; possibly TRBD1 for D (5 bases). The ends were cut back, 8 bases at V and 0 bases at J, with 14 bases in the middle. Germline CDR1 is SNHLY and CDR2 is FYNNEI. CDR3 length: 14 residues. The DNA of the CDR3 is TGTGCCAGCGCTGTACAGGAAGTCTCCTACGAGCAGTACTTC. Protein: CASAVQEVSYEQYF.

This clonotype occurred a few times. The chain couples TRBV29-1 to TRBJ2-3, with TRBD1 identical over 8 bases. The CDR3 extends over 13 amino acids. V trimming: 3 bases; J trimming: 5 bases; junction bases outside the gene matches: 4. The V gene's germline CDR1 is SQVTM and CDR2 ANQGSEA. The CDR3 spells CSVDYRGVDTQYF. As DNA, the CDR3 is TGCAGCGTTGACTACAGGGGGGTAGATACGCAGTATTTT.

The genes are TRBV5-6 and TRBJ2-1; 14 positions agree with TRBD2. V lost 3 bases to trimming and J lost 5 bases; unmatched junction nucleotides: 10. This CDR3 has 18 amino acids. CDR1 is SGHDT, CDR2 YYEEEE, per germline. CDR3 residues: CASSSPRLAGGIHNEQFF. The CDR3 DNA follows: TGTGCCAGCAGCTCCCCCCGACTAGCGGGGGGGATTCACAATGAGCAGTTCTTC. The full variable domain, rest sourced from reference TRBV5-6 and TRBJ2-1, is DAGVTQSPTHLIKTRGQQVTLRCSPKSGHDTVSWYQQALGQGPQFIFQYYEEEERQRGNFPDRFSGHQFPNYSSELNVNALLLGDSALYLCASSSPRLAGGIHNEQFFGPGTRLTVL.

This clonotype was seen a few times. This chain connects TRBV7-3 to TRBJ2-2, with a tentative D call TRBD1 (6 bases). In germline, CDR1 is SGHTA, CDR2 FQGTGA. This CDR3 region has 19 residues. V was clipped by 3 bases and J by 2 bases, with 22 bases between them. CDR3 coding DNA: TGTGCCAGCAGCTTGATGCGAGACAGGACCTCGCCCAACACCGGGGAGCTGTTTTTT. Translation gives CASSLMRDRTSPNTGELFF. The full variable domain, completed using reference TRBV7-3 and TRBJ2-2, is GAGVSQTPSNKVTEKGKYVELRCDPISGHTALYWYRQSLGQGPEFLIYFQGTGAADDSGLPNDRFFAVRPEGSVSTLKIQRTERGDSAVYLCASSLMRDRTSPNTGELFFGEGSRLTVL.

The chain recombines TRBV20-1 with TRBJ2-7, with 7 positions matching TRBD2. The CDR3 contains 13 residues. Germline V gene sequence: CDR1 DFQATT, CDR2 SNEGSKA (reference sequence). V was pared by 4 bases and J by 4 bases, with 7 bases of the junction left unmatched. CDR3 residues: CSATAGDGYEQYF. CDR3 sequence (DNA): TGCAGTGCTACGGCGGGAGACGGGTACGAGCAGTACTTC.

The rearrangement joins TRBV27 to TRBJ2-7, with D tentatively TRBD2 (6 bases). This CDR3 has 12 amino acids. Trimming stripped 6 bases from V and 9 bases from J, with 15 bases between. Per the germline V gene, CDR1 is MNHEY and CDR2 is SMNVEV (reference sequence). The CDR3 sequence: CASSRSGERQYF. CDR3 in DNA: TGTGCCAGCAGCCGATCGGGGGAGCGGCAGTACTTC.